The source of this TCR beta chain is a study of spatial heterogeneity in lung cancer. Study at large: Across tumor regions, counts of TCR transcripts showed a strong correlation with a T cell module score derived from matched bulk RNA-seq. Overall study results and limits: Intratumoral expanded alpha and beta TCR counts were found to track tumor mutation counts.

Stated time point: sample taken at primary tumor resection. Unsorted whole RNA from tumor, nontumor lung or frozen PBMC underwent sequencing. This CDR3 region has 11 residues. V was pared by 5 bases and J by 10 bases, with 2 bases of the junction left unmatched. This clonotype is large within its sample. As yet, its antigen is unknown. Unique molecular identifiers, one per molecule, were present on every TCR cDNA molecule. Each CDR3 protein is one row after TCRdb ran MiXCR on the 5' RACE reads. The table records roughly 5,300 distinct CDR3 sequences, 8.4% of them present only once. The TCR originated in a female donor with early-stage non-small cell lung cancer. J is TRBJ2-1 and V is TRBV12-3 or TRBV12-4; TRBD1 matches 7 bases. Sequenced material: lung tumor tissue, taken at surgery. The DNA for the CDR3 is TGTGCCAGCAGTACAGGGGCGGAGCAGTTCTTC. This codes for CASSTGAEQFF.